This T cell receptor (beta chain) was retrieved from a study of T cell responses to AZD1222 COVID-19 vaccine. Clones were sequenced by immunoSEQ multiplex PCR, and TCRdb holds only the in-frame ones, with some missing. The table shows approximately 110,000 clones, with about four fifths occurring only once. Study-wide findings and caveats: Unmutated variant regions reportedly attract nearly half of all spike-specific TCRs. Recipients of AZD1222 seropositive at baseline numbered only five or six. White British people made up most donors, females outnumbered males, and clonal diversity was possibly underestimated.

Germline V CDR1 and CDR2: SGHTS, YDEGEE. This CDR3 is built from 14 residues. J was trimmed by 2 bases and V by 4 bases; bases with no gene match: 4. To note about this clone: Its antigen is still unknown.

The source material was peripheral blood, sampled on day 0 of AZD1222 vaccination. The chain has TRBV5-8 and TRBJ2-5; 8 nucleotides agree with TRBD1. The sequence derives from an adult in good health. The CDR3 is CASSTGQVQETQYF. The CDR3 DNA sequence: TGTGCCAGCAGCACGGGACAGGTACAAGAGACCCAGTACTTC.